This is a list of T cell receptor beta chains from one sample in a study of T cells after yellow fever vaccination. From the 5' RACE reads, TCRdb called clonotypes with MiXCR, one entry per CDR3 protein. The table has about 330,000 distinct CDR3 sequences, around 7% seen once. Sequenced material: PBMCs, taken roughly seven weeks after the first yellow fever vaccination. These TCRs come from a man in his late teens or twenties who received the YFV17D yellow fever vaccine. The CDR3 runs from the conserved cysteine through the conserved F or W. Each record gives: V gene, CDR3 protein.

TRBV15	CATSLLTLNEKLFF
TRBV18	CASSPSTTIGNTIYF
TRBV12-3/TRBV12-4	CASSPGQPNSPLHF
TRBV28	CASSFGRRTDTQYF
TRBV5-4	CASSPDTRVAFF
TRBV6-2/TRBV6-3	CASTTGTEGNSPLHF
TRBV30	CAWSVGRFGGPQHF
TRBV7-6	CASSRSPGTGELFF
TRBV29-1	CSVDNLGGSEQFF
TRBV5-1	CSSSPRLAGAVHYEQFF
TRBV7-2	CASSLALTSGNTIYF
TRBV19	CASSQQRTGELFF
TRBV11-2	CASSPLGQYNEQFF
TRBV25-1	CASSESGLGRYEQFF
TRBV9	CASSVSKGTEAFF
TRBV7-6	CASSAQSEQFF
TRBV11-2	CASSPGTARGGRYNSPLHF
TRBV5-6	CASSRDLVVNEQFF
TRBV5-6	CASSFRTGRNQPQHF
TRBV25-1	CASSAGGNQPQHF
TRBV20-1	CSAPSHRGHNYGYTF
TRBV18	CASSPAGGKGNQPQHF
TRBV12-3/TRBV12-4	CASNPGLALTGELFF
TRBV24-1	CATSDTRGYGDTQYF
TRBV20-1	CSARDISGGAHEQFF
TRBV11-2	CASSFSQETQYF
TRBV30	CASPAGRRRGYTF
TRBV29-1	CSVPSGAGETQYF
TRBV7-6	CASSLGEGQQETQYF
TRBV12-3/TRBV12-4	CASSLSGEYTEAFF
TRBV20-1	CSARSGTGAGYNEQFF
TRBV11-2	CASRSPSGGESGANVLTF
TRBV5-1	CASSSGVLLPGELFF
TRBV3-1	CASSQDAALGMNEQFF
TRBV20-1	CSARVSGDNSPLHF
TRBV2	CASSGPFGELFF
TRBV5-1	CASSRTGPPDTQYF
TRBV6-1	CASSAETTQYF
TRBV24-1	CATSATFSGGINEQFF
TRBV4-1	CATGAHAYNEQFF
TRBV20-1	CSVYKDRLKTQYF
TRBV24-1	CATSDGSGYNEQFF
TRBV5-1	CASSRTGGIFEAFF
TRBV4-3	CASSQDGGAGAPGRNIQYF
TRBV7-9	CASSLHRDNTGELFF
TRBV7-2	CASSTPFTGTSSSSSYNEQFF
TRBV10-3	CAIRATGAGNTIYF
TRBV10-3	CAITRLAGGYNEQFF
TRBV29-1	CSVEVLRNTEAFF
TRBV20-1	CGATGITDTQYF
TRBV6-5	CASSSGPGDPQPQHF